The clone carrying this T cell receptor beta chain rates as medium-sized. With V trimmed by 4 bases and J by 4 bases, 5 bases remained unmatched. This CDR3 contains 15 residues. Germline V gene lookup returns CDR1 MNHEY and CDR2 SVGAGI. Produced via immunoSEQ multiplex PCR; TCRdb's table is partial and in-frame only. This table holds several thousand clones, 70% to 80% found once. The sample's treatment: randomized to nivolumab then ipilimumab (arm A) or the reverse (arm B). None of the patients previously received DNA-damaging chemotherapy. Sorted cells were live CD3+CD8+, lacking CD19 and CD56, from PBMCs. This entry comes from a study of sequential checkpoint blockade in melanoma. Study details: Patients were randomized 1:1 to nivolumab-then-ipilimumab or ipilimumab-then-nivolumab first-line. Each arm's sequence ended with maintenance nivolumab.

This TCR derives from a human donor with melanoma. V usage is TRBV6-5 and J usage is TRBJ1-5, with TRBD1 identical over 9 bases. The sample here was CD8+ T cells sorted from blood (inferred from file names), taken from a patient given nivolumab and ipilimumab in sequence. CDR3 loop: CASSLSGTGNQPQHF. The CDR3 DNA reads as TGTGCCAGCAGTTTGTCCGGGACAGGGAATCAGCCCCAGCATTTT.